Reported below is one TCR beta chain. Its antigen is not identified. Assay: immunoSEQ multiplex PCR; the TCRdb copy retains only in-frame clones and omits some. The table lists about 96,000 clones, almost 90% of them singletons. The sample belongs to a study of T cell responses to AZD1222 COVID-19 vaccine. Study-wide results and limits: Across the whole spike, CD4 TCRs peaked at regions 160-218 and 743-854. The study reported that nearly half of spike-specific TCRs target unmutated variant regions. Spike-specific TCR breadth and depth went up after people got two AZD1222 doses. Females outnumbered males among donors, who were mostly white British; clonal diversity was possibly underestimated.

The CDR3 spans 13 residues. Trimming left V 4 bases short and J 6 bases short, with 13 bases between. Germline CDR1 SGHAT, CDR2 FQNNGV. J is TRBJ2-7 and V is TRBV11-2; no reliable D call. The TCR originated in an adult in good health. Sequenced here: peripheral blood, sampled on day 0 of AZD1222 vaccination. CDR3 protein: CASSSTRLGEQYF. The CDR3 DNA reads TGTGCCAGCAGCTCCACCCGTTTGGGCGAGCAGTACTTC.